The clone carrying this T cell receptor (beta chain) was found a few times. Its target is unknown. From germline, CDR1 is SQVTM and CDR2 ANQGSEA. The CDR3 extends over 11 amino acids. Trimming left V 6 bases short and J 13 bases short, with 18 bases between. TCRdb itself ran the RT-PCR reads through MiXCR, one entry per CDR3 protein. In the table there are around 520,000 distinct CDR3 sequences, 25% of which are singletons. This record belongs to a study of response to subunit inactivated influenza vaccine. The study's findings and limits: It was suggested by the authors that few new T cells are recruited by each seasonal influenza vaccination.

This TCR derives from a man aged 45-65 years who received an inactivated influenza vaccine. The specimen was CD4+ T cells sorted from PBMCs, collected around 5 days after vaccination. The chain links TRBV29-1 to TRBJ1-2; the D gene is possibly TRBD1 (5 bases). CDR3 sequence: CSVRSQGQGTF. The CDR3 DNA reads as TGCAGCGTACGTTCTCAGGGCCAAGGCACCTTC. The entire variable domain, with the rest obtained from reference TRBV29-1 and TRBJ1-2, is as follows: SAVISQKPSRDICQRGTSLTIQCQVDSQVTMMFWYRQQPGQSLTLIATANQGSEATYESGFVIDKFPISRPNLTFSTLTVSNMSPEDSSIYLCSVRSQGQGTFGSGTRLTVV.